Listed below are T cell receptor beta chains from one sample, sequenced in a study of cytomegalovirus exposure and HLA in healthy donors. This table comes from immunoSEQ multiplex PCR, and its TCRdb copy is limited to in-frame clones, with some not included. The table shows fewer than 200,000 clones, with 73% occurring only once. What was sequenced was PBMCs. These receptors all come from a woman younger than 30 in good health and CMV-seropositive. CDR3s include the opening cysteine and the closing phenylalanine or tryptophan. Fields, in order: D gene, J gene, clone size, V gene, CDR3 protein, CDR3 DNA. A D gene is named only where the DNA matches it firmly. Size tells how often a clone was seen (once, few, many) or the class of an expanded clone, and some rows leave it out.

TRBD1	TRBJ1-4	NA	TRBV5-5	CASTVSQGAYEKLFF	TGTGCCAGCACCGTCTCCCAGGGGGCGTACGAAAAACTGTTTTTT
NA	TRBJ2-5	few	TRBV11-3	CASTPRGGVRETQYF	TGTGCCAGCACCCCCCGAGGAGGGGTCAGAGAGACCCAGTACTTC
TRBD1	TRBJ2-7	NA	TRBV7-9	CASSPPSWTGRWEQYF	TGTGCCAGCAGCCCCCCGAGTTGGACAGGGAGGTGGGAGCAGTACTTC
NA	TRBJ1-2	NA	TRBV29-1	CSVETAGFNYGYTF	TGCAGCGTTGAGACAGCCGGGTTTAACTATGGCTACACCTTC
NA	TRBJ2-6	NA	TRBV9	CASSGLSGANVLTF	TGTGCCAGCAGCGGTCTTTCTGGGGCCAACGTCCTGACTTTC
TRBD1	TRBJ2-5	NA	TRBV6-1	CASRDRGGQETQYF	TGTGCCAGCAGGGACAGGGGGGGCCAAGAGACCCAGTACTTC
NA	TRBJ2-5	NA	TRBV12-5	CASGFPPWLSQETQYF	TGTGCTAGTGGTTTTCCCCCCTGGCTTTCCCAAGAGACCCAGTACTTC
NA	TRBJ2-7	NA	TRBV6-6	CASRGREGVEQYF	TGTGCCAGCCGGGGAAGAGAGGGAGTCGAGCAGTACTTC
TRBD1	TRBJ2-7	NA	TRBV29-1	CSVGTGRYEQYF	TGCAGCGTTGGGACAGGGCGCTACGAGCAGTACTTC
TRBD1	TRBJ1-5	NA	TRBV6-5	CASRPTGGNQPQHF	TGTGCCAGCCGCCCCACAGGGGGCAATCAGCCCCAGCATTTT
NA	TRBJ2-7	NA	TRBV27	CASSFVTGSTYEQYF	TGTGCCAGCAGTTTCGTGACTGGCTCCACGTACGAGCAGTACTTC